This T cell receptor beta chain was sequenced during a study of cytotoxic CD8 clonotypes in ibrutinib-treated CLL. About the study: Responses: roughly 25 partial, 2 complete; after median around 70 months, around 14 stayed remitted, around 12 progressed. Whole-study results and caveats: Treatment saw public clonotypes, which were uncommon, either contract or stay stable.

Profiling relied on immunoSEQ multiplex PCR, and the TCRdb table lists in-frame clones only, not all of them. The top ten hold around an eighth of the sample, which has approximately 200,000 clones, approximately 72% seen once. To note about this clone: What it binds is not known.

Source: PBMCs, taken after 24 months of ibrutinib treatment. This sequence originates from a human donor with chronic lymphocytic leukemia.

CDR3 amino acids: CASSFLDRQTRGNTIYF. CDR3 nucleotides: TGTGCCAGCAGTTTTCTTGACCGACAGACTCGAGGAAACACCATATATTTT. The chain links TRBV28 to TRBJ1-3; D perhaps matches TRBD1 (5 bases). V gave up 3 bases and J gave up 4 bases, with 19 bases separating them. The CDR3 contains 17 residues. The germline gives CDR1 MDHEN, CDR2 SYDVKM.